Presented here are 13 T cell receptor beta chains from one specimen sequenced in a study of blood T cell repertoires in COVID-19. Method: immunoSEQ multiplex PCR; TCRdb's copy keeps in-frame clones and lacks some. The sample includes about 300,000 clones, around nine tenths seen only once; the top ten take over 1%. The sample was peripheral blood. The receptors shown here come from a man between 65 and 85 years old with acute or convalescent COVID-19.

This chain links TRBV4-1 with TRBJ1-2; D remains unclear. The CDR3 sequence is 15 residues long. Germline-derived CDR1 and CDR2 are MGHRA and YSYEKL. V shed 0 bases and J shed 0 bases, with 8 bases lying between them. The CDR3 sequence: CASSQESRANYGYTF. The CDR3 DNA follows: TGCGCCAGCAGCCAAGAAAGTCGGGCTAACTATGGCTACACCTTC.

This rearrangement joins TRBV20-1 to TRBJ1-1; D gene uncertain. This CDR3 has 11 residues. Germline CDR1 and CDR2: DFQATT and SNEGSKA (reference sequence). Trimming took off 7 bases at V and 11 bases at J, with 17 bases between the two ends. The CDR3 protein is CSGYSEVEAFF. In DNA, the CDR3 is TGCAGTGGGTATTCGGAGGTCGAGGCTTTCTTT.

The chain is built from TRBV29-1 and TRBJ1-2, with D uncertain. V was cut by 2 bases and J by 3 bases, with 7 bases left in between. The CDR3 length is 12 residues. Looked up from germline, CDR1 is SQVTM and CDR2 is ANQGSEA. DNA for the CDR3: TGCAGCGTTGAACAGAACCACTATGGCTACACCTTC. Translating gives CSVEQNHYGYTF.

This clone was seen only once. The CDR3 DNA reads as TGCGCCAGCAGTTTAACCAGCGGGAGGGGATCAGGGGAGCAGTACTTC. Translating gives CASSLTSGRGSGEQYF. This chain connects TRBV5-1 to TRBJ2-7, with 10 bases matching TRBD2. Germline V CDR1 and CDR2: SGHRS, YFSETQ. V shed 5 bases and J 7 bases; nucleotides not matched to a gene: 15. CDR3 length equals 16 residues. Supplemented by reference TRBV5-1 and TRBJ2-7, the full variable domain reads KAGVTQTPRYLIKTRGQQVTLSCSPISGHRSVSWYQQTPGQGLQFLFEYFSETQRNKGNFPGRFSGRQFSNSRSEMNVSTLELGDSALYLCASSLTSGRGSGEQYFGPGTRLTVT.

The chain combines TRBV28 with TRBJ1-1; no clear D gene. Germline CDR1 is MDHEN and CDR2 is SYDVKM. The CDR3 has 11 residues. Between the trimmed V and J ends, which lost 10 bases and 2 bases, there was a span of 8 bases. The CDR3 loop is CATGRNTEAFF. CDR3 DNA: TGTGCCACCGGGAGAAACACTGAAGCTTTCTTT.

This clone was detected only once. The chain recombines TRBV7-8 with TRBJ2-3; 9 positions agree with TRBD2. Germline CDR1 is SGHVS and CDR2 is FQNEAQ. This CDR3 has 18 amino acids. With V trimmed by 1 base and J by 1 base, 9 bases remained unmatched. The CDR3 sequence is CASSLVGGGARRTDTQYF. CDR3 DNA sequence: TGTGCCAGCAGCTTAGTAGGCGGGGGGGCCCGACGCACAGATACGCAGTATTTT.

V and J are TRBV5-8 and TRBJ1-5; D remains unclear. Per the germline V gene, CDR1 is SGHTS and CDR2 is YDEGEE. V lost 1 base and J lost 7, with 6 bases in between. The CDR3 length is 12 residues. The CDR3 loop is CASSLPSQPQHF. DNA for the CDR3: TGTGCCAGCAGCTTGCCATCCCAGCCCCAGCATTTT.

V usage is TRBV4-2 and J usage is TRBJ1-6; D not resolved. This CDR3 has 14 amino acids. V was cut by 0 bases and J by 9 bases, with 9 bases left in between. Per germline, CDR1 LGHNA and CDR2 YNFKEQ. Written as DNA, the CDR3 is TGTGCCAGCAGCCAAGAACAGACGATTTCACCCCTCCACTTT. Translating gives CASSQEQTISPLHF.

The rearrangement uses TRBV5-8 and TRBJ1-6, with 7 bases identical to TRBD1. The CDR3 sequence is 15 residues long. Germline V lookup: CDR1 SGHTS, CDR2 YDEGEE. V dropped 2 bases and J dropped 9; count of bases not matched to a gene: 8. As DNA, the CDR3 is TGTGCCAGCAGCTTAGCGTTAACAGGGGTTTCACCCCTCCACTTT. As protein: CASSLALTGVSPLHF.

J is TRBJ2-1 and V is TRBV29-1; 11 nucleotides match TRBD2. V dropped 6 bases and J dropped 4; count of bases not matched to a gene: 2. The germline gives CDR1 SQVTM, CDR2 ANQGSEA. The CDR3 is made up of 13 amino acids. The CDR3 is CSVGTSGYNEQFF. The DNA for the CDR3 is TGCAGCGTGGGGACTAGCGGTTACAATGAGCAGTTCTTC.

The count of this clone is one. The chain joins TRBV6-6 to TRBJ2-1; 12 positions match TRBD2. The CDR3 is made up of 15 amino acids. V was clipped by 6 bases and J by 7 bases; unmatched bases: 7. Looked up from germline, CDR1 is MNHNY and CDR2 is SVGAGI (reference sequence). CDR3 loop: CASRLQTSGSNEQFF. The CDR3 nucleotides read TGTGCCAGCAGACTCCAGACTAGCGGGAGTAATGAGCAGTTCTTC.

DNA of the CDR3: TGCGCCAGCAGCCAAGAAGGCAGGAATTACTATGGCTACACCTTC. It specifies CASSQEGRNYYGYTF. This chain connects TRBV4-3 to TRBJ1-2; unclear D gene. CDR1 is LGHNA, CDR2 YSLEER, per germline. V shed 0 bases and J shed 3 bases, with 11 bases lying between them. The CDR3 has 15 amino acids.

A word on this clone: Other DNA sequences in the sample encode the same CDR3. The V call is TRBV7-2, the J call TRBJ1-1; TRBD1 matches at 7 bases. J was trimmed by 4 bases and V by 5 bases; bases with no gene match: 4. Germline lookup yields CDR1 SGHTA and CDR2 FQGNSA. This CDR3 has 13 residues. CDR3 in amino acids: CASSLNRGTEAFF. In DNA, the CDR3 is TGTGCCAGCAGCCTTAACAGGGGCACTGAAGCTTTCTTT.